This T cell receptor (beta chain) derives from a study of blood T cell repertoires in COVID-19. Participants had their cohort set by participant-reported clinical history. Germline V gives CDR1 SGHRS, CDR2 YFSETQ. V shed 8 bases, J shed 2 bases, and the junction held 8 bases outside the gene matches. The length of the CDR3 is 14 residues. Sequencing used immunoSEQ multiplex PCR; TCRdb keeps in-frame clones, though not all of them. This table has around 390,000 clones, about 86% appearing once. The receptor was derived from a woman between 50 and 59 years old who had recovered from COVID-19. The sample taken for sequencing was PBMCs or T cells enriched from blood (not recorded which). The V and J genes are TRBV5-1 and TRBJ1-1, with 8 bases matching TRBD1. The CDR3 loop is CASSIGTGNTEAFF. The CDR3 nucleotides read TGCGCCAGTTCCATCGGGACAGGCAACACTGAAGCTTTCTTT.